The subject of this entry is one T cell receptor beta chain. What it binds is not known. These data originate in a study of CD8 T cells in ankylosing spondylitis. TCRdb re-called the 5' RACE reads through MiXCR, storing one row per CDR3 protein. This table holds some 250,000 distinct CDR3 sequences, roughly a quarter found once. Study-wide results and caveats: Seemingly distinctive of ankylosing spondylitis blood was a TCR beta motif formed by eight highly homologous variants.

This sequence originates from a male donor with ankylosing spondylitis or in good health (not recorded which). Sequencing was performed on blood, either unsorted or a sorted T cell fraction (not recorded which).

CDR3 sequence: CSALLASYNEQFF. The DNA for the CDR3 is TGCAGTGCCCTACTAGCTTCCTACAATGAGCAGTTCTTC. The genes are TRBV20-1 and TRBJ2-1, with D possibly being TRBD2 (6 bases). V lost 6 bases and J 1 base, leaving 10 bases between the germline ends. CDR1 and CDR2 from the germline V gene are DFQATT and SNEGSKA (reference sequence). The CDR3 is 13 amino acids.